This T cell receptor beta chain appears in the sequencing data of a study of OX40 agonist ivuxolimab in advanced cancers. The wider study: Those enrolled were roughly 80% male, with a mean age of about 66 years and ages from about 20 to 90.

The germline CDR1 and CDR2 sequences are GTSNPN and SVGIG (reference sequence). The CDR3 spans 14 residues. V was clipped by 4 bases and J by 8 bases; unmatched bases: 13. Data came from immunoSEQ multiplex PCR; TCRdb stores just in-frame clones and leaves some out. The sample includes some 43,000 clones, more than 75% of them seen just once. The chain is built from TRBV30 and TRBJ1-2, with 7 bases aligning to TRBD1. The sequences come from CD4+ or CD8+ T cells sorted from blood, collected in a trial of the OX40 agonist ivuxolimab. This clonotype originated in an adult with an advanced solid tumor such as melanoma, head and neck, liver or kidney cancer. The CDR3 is CAWITRGGGTGYTF. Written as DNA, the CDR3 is TGTGCCTGGATTACTAGAGGGGGCGGTACCGGCTACACCTTC.